This T cell receptor beta chain comes out of a study of blood T cell repertoires in COVID-19 (dated by TCRdb to 2018 to 2021). In the study overall: The collaborator samples originated in the United States, Italy and Spain and spanned the acute and convalescent phases of COVID-19. Nearly every sample came with metadata listing a de-identified subject ID, COVID-19 status, age in years and sex. The prospective study material was composed of cDNA or gDNA derived from T cells, B-cell-depleted T cells, or PBMCs. The samples were drawn from the first 160 participants of the ongoing ImmuneRACE study and from over 950 subjects provided by 6 global collaborators. HLA class I and class II types, where available, came from metadata supplied by the sample provider rather than from assay-based typing. A freely available public database, intended as a resource for researchers studying the immune response to SARS-CoV-2, is where the repertoires were released. Subjects who had been exposed to COVID-19, were actively infected with it, or had recovered from it provided the deeply sampled blood TCRbeta repertoires that made up the dataset. Here is what the overall study found, with its caveats: How much clinical and demographic metadata was included differed by source and by participant, and the metadata was provided uncurated.

TCRbeta CDR3 regions were amplified from genomic DNA by means of the immunoSEQ Assay, a bias-controlled multiplex PCR. On the authors' methods: Nucleated cell counts per sample were estimated from amplification of reference gene primers within the assay. To quantify the absolute abundance of each unique TCRbeta CDR3 rearrangement, sequence reads were collapsed and filtered. For each sample, productive Simpson clonality was calculated by taking the square root of Simpson's diversity index across productive rearrangements. TCRdb stores this immuneACCESS table with in-frame sequences only. Part of the clones is absent; in the studies checked, under half of the shortfall reflects unresolved V genes, and no reason is known for the rest. That table furnishes V, J and clone size, whereas the DNA furnished D and trimming. This sample lists fewer than 200,000 clones; roughly 91% were detected once. Roughly 4.5% of the sample comes from the top ten.

The CDR3 starts with the cysteine, ends with the phenylalanine, and has 15 residues. Only the CDR3 region is kept as DNA, spanning 45 bases read in frame from base 1. CDR1 and CDR2, per the germline V gene, are SGHNT and YENEEA. The junction shows trimming of 5 bases on V and 7 bases on J, and the gene matches do not reach 8 bases of it. One collaborating source in Seattle enrolled patients while the patients were actively infected and followed the patients over time throughout the course of disease. Collaborating institutions collected whole blood in K2EDTA tubes following their own protocols. Collaborator samples were shipped for TCRbeta analysis as frozen whole blood, isolated PBMCs, or DNA extracted from either sample type. This clone occurred a few times. The clone's antigen remains unknown. Per-nucleotide qualities are absent, and no much larger clonotype sits a single base away.

The receptor was derived from a man aged 18 to 30 with COVID-19, enrolled during active disease. The sample consisted of peripheral blood. Recombination joined TRBV11-3 with TRBJ2-2; TRBD2 aligns with 9 central bases. CDR3 loop: CASSPPGTSSGELFF. Read as DNA, the sequence is TGTGCCAGCAGCCCCCCCGGGACTAGCAGCGGGGAGCTGTTTTTT.